A single sample gave rise to the 25 T cell receptor beta chains below, sequenced in a study of graft-versus-host responses after intestinal transplantation. Graft material was processed, releasing intraepithelial and lamina propria lymphocytes. Sequencing used immunoSEQ multiplex PCR; TCRdb keeps in-frame clones, though not all of them. The sample has roughly 7,300 clones, around 79% seen once. The sequencing used ileum tissue, collected 220 to 230 days after intestinal transplant. These receptors were collected from a human patient who received an intestinal transplant, so some T cells may come from the graft donor.

This clone has just a few counts. The same CDR3 can be traced to other DNA sequences in this sample. The chain joins TRBV9 to TRBJ2-2, with TRBD1 matching 11 bases. V shed 4 bases and J 6 bases; nucleotides not matched to a gene: 2. The length of the CDR3 is 14 residues. The germline V gene encodes CDR1 SGDLS and CDR2 YYNGEE. Here the CDR3 reads CASSPDRGPGELFF. Written as DNA, the CDR3 is TGTGCCAGCAGCCCGGACAGGGGGCCCGGGGAGCTGTTTTTT.

The gene calls are TRBV11-2 and TRBJ2-5; 7 bases are a match to TRBD2. Germline lookup yields CDR1 SGHAT and CDR2 FQNNGV. Unmatched junction bases numbered 10, after V lost 1 base and J lost 5 bases. This CDR3 is built from 16 residues. As DNA, the CDR3 is TGTGCCAGCAGCTTAGGGAACACGGGGGGATGGGAGACCCAGTACTTC. Translating it yields CASSLGNTGGWETQYF.

The V and J genes are TRBV19 and TRBJ2-3, with no clear D. Deletions cut 6 bases from V and 5 bases from J, with 12 bases between. The germline V gene has CDR1 LNHDA and CDR2 SQIVND (reference sequence). The CDR3 is 13 amino acids. CDR3 DNA: TGTGCCAGTAGAACATGGGCTCAAGATACGCAGTATTTT. This translates into CASRTWAQDTQYF. The variable domain in full, with the rest retrieved from reference TRBV19 and TRBJ2-3, is DGGITQSPKYLFRKEGQNVTLSCEQNLNHDAMYWYRQDPGQGLRLIYYSQIVNDFQKGDIAEGYSVSREKKESFPLTVTSAQKNPTAFYLCASRTWAQDTQYFGPGTRLTVL.

This chain uses TRBV18 with TRBJ2-7; D assignment may be TRBD1 or TRBD2 (5 bases each). V lost 4 bases and J lost 3, with 16 bases in between. In germline, CDR1 is KGHSH, CDR2 LQKENI. The CDR3 has 15 amino acids. The CDR3 DNA follows: TGTGCCAGCTCACAACCGGGGCCAGTAGTCTACGAGCAGTACTTC. Translated, it gives CASSQPGPVVYEQYF.

This clone was seen only once. This rearrangement joins TRBV2 to TRBJ1-6; maybe TRBD1 (5 bases). The CDR3 has 16 amino acids. Trimming stripped 7 bases from V and 4 bases from J, with 17 bases between. CDR1 SNHLY and CDR2 FYNNEI come from the germline V gene. The CDR3 sequence: CASNSRQSGYNSPLHF. In DNA, the CDR3 is TGTGCCAGCAACAGTAGACAGTCCGGATATAATTCACCCCTCCACTTT.

The J gene is TRBJ1-2, the V gene TRBV28; the D gene is possibly TRBD1 (6 bases). The CDR3 totals 15 residues. Trimming removed 2 bases from V and 1 base from J, with 11 bases in between. Germline CDR1 reads MDHEN; CDR2 reads SYDVKM. The CDR3 reads CASSLQDRHNYGYTF. The DNA of the CDR3 is TGTGCCAGCAGTTTACAGGACAGACATAACTATGGCTACACCTTC.

The CDR3 loop is CSVEYGIGYTF. The CDR3 bases are TGCAGCGTTGAATACGGGATTGGCTACACCTTC. The chain employs TRBV29-1 and TRBJ1-2; no definite D call. The CDR3 spans 11 residues. Germline CDR1 and CDR2: SQVTM and ANQGSEA. V was trimmed by 2 bases and J by 7 bases, leaving 8 bases between them.

The chain links TRBV27 to TRBJ2-7; TRBD1 agrees at 7 bases. This CDR3 comprises 13 residues. Germline-derived CDR1 and CDR2 are MNHEY and SMNVEV (reference sequence). V lost 6 bases, J lost 3 bases, and 5 bases stayed unmatched. The CDR3 protein is CASRQTGDYEQYF. CDR3 bases: TGTGCCAGCAGGCAAACAGGGGACTACGAGCAGTACTTC.

The genes are TRBV27 and TRBJ2-7; TRBD1 agrees at 11 bases. V lost 6 bases and J lost 7; bases outside the gene matches: 8. The CDR3 has 14 amino acids. Germline V gene data show CDR1 as MNHEY and CDR2 as SMNVEV (reference sequence). The CDR3 here is CASRRGTGGGEQYF. The CDR3, as DNA: TGTGCCAGCAGAAGAGGGACAGGGGGTGGGGAGCAGTACTTC.

V and J are TRBV4-3 and TRBJ2-7; TRBD1 matches at 8 bases. Trimming removed 3 bases from V and 7 bases from J; junction bases left unmatched: 8. Germline values: CDR1 LGHNA, CDR2 YSLEER. The CDR3 runs to 14 residues. CDR3 residues: CASSQDREVWEQYF. The CDR3, as DNA: TGCGCCAGCAGCCAGGACAGGGAGGTATGGGAGCAGTACTTC.

The chain is built from TRBV7-2 and TRBJ1-5; 7 nucleotides match TRBD1. CDR1 is SGHTA and CDR2 is FQGNSA in the germline V gene. The CDR3 runs to 16 residues. V trimming: 5 bases; J trimming: 5 bases; junction bases outside the gene matches: 12. DNA for the CDR3: TGTGCCAGCAGCCCGGTCGGGGACAGTCTCCATCAGCCCCAGCATTTT. Protein sequence: CASSPVGDSLHQPQHF.

The rearrangement links TRBV10-1 to TRBJ2-3; perhaps TRBD2 as D (6 bases). V shed 4 bases and J shed 0 bases, with 11 bases lying between them. There are 15 residues in the CDR3. Germline V gives CDR1 WNHNN, CDR2 SYGVQD (reference sequence). The CDR3 is CASSGGGPSTDTQYF. The CDR3 nucleotides are TGCGCCAGCAGTGGAGGAGGGCCTAGCACAGATACGCAGTATTTT.

This chain connects TRBV6-6 to TRBJ1-2, with TRBD1 as a possible D gene (6 bases). The CDR3 sequence is 14 residues long. Germline CDR1 and CDR2: MNHNY and SVGAGI (reference sequence). The V end lost 4 bases, the J end lost 7 bases, and 16 bases lay between the germline ends. The CDR3 DNA sequence: TGTGCCAGCAGTTCCGATCAGGGGCGAGCTGGCTACACCTTC. Its translation: CASSSDQGRAGYTF.

The V call is TRBV12-5, the J call TRBJ1-1, with D unresolved. The length of the CDR3 is 13 residues. Trimming stripped 1 base from V and 2 bases from J, with 5 bases between. The germline V gene has CDR1 LGHNT and CDR2 FRNRAP. The CDR3 reads CASGLAFNTEAFF. The DNA for the CDR3 is TGTGCTAGTGGTTTGGCCTTTAACACTGAAGCTTTCTTT.

The chain combines TRBV12-5 with TRBJ2-7, with 7 bases identical to TRBD2. Germline V gives CDR1 LGHNT, CDR2 FRNRAP. This CDR3 contains 13 residues. J was trimmed by 3 bases and V by 5 bases; bases with no gene match: 4. The CDR3 loop is CASGGLGVYEQYF. As DNA, the CDR3 is TGTGCTAGTGGTGGACTAGGGGTCTACGAGCAGTACTTC.

The genes are TRBV6-1 and TRBJ2-2, with 7 bases identical to TRBD2. Trimming cost V 6 bases and J 7 bases; bases outside gene matches: 2. The germline gives CDR1 MNHNS, CDR2 SASEGT. The CDR3 covers 12 residues. CDR3 DNA sequence: TGTGCCAGCAGGGGCGGGGGCGGGGAGCTGTTTTTT. Protein product: CASRGGGGELFF.

Only one count was recorded for this clone. V and J are TRBV7-9 and TRBJ1-1, with D possibly TRBD1 on 5 matching bases. This CDR3 has 15 amino acids. Germline V gene lookup returns CDR1 SEHNR and CDR2 FQNEAQ (reference sequence). The ends were cut back, 3 bases at V and 4 bases at J, with 15 bases in the middle. The CDR3 nucleotides read TGTGCCAGCAGCTTCAGCAGGGTTTACGGCACTGAAGCTTTCTTT. Translating it yields CASSFSRVYGTEAFF.

V and J are TRBV25-1 and TRBJ1-6, with D perhaps matching TRBD1 (5 bases). The CDR3 extends over 15 amino acids. V was cut by 5 bases and J by 9 bases, with 17 bases left in between. Germline loops: CDR1 MGHDK, CDR2 SYGVNS. CDR3 residues: CASSPGQGFGSPLHF. The CDR3, as DNA: TGTGCCAGCAGTCCAGGTCAGGGCTTCGGTTCACCCCTCCACTTT. The complete variable domain, with remaining parts taken from reference TRBV25-1 and TRBJ1-6, reads EADIYQTPRYLVIGTGKKITLECSQTMGHDKMYWYQQDPGMELHLIHYSYGVNSTEKGDLSSESTVSRIRTEHFPLTLESARPSHTSQYLCASSPGQGFGSPLHFGNGTRLTVT.

The genes are TRBV7-2 and TRBJ2-7; D is possibly TRBD1 (6 bases). Germline V gene sequence: CDR1 SGHTA, CDR2 FQGNSA. V shed 0 bases and J shed 1 base, with 13 bases lying between them. The CDR3 runs to 16 residues. The CDR3 DNA follows: TGTGCCAGCAGCTTAGCGGTTAGGCAGGGGTCCTACGAGCAGTACTTC. Translating gives CASSLAVRQGSYEQYF. The entire variable domain, with the rest obtained from reference TRBV7-2 and TRBJ2-7, is as follows: GAGVSQSPSNKVTEKGKDVELRCDPISGHTALYWYRQSLGQGLEFLIYFQGNSAPDKSGLPSDRFSAERTGGSVSTLTIQRTQQEDSAVYLCASSLAVRQGSYEQYFGPGTRLTVT.

This clone was picked up a small number of times. The gene calls are TRBV29-1 and TRBJ2-3; TRBD2 matches at 11 bases. The CDR3 length is 15 residues. After removal of 5 bases from V and 3 bases from J, the junction contained 7 bases not matched to a gene. In germline, CDR1 is SQVTM, CDR2 ANQGSEA. The CDR3 region has the DNA TGCAGCGTTCAGGGGACTAGCGGAAAAACAGATACGCAGTATTTT. Its translation is CSVQGTSGKTDTQYF.

The genes are TRBV4-2 and TRBJ2-7, with TRBD1 identical over 10 bases. The CDR3 extends over 14 amino acids. The ends lost 1 base at V and 4 bases at J; junction bases unmatched: 1. Germline V gene lookup returns CDR1 LGHNA and CDR2 YNFKEQ. The CDR3 is CASSQGQGAYEQYF. The CDR3 DNA is TGTGCCAGCAGCCAAGGACAGGGGGCTTACGAGCAGTACTTC.

The chain combines TRBV30 with TRBJ2-5; no clear D gene. CDR3 length: 14 residues. V lost 0 bases and J lost 6, with 14 bases in between. Germline V gene data show CDR1 as GTSNPN and CDR2 as SVGIG (reference sequence). The CDR3: CAWSVPSRQKTQYF. In DNA, the CDR3 is TGTGCCTGGAGTGTACCTTCCAGGCAAAAGACCCAGTACTTC.

The gene calls are TRBV2 and TRBJ1-2; tentative D call: TRBD1 (5 bases). This CDR3 contains 15 residues. CDR1 and CDR2 from the germline V gene are SNHLY and FYNNEI. Trimming removed 3 bases at V and 7 bases at J, with 18 bases between. The CDR3 is CASSDQGRYLLGYTF. The DNA for the CDR3 is TGTGCCAGCAGTGATCAGGGCAGATACCTTCTTGGCTACACCTTC.

The chain recombines TRBV11-3 with TRBJ2-7, with 14 bases lining up with TRBD2. Germline assignment: CDR1 SGHNT and CDR2 YENEEA. Trimming cost V 7 bases and J 2 bases; bases outside gene matches: 4. This CDR3 comprises 15 residues. The CDR3 sequence is CASNVGLAGAYEQYF. The CDR3 bases are TGTGCCAGCAACGTGGGACTAGCGGGGGCCTACGAGCAGTACTTC.

This clone was seen more than once but under ten times. V usage is TRBV11-2 and J usage is TRBJ2-1; the match to TRBD1 covers 7 bases. The CDR3 covers 15 residues. Trimming cost V 2 bases and J 4 bases; bases outside gene matches: 5. The V gene's germline CDR1 is SGHAT and CDR2 FQNNGV. CDR3: CASSLNQGVYNEQFF. CDR3 DNA sequence: TGTGCCAGCAGCTTAAACCAGGGGGTTTACAATGAGCAGTTCTTC. The full variable domain, with the rest looked up from reference TRBV11-2 and TRBJ2-1, is EAGVAQSPRYKIIEKRQSVAFWCNPISGHATLYWYQQILGQGPKLLIQFQNNGVVDDSQLPKDRFSAERLKGVDSTLKIQPAKLEDSAVYLCASSLNQGVYNEQFFGPGTRLTVL.